Below, 28 T cell receptor beta chains from the same sample are listed, as sequenced in a study of blood T cell repertoires in COVID-19. Assay used: immunoSEQ multiplex PCR; TCRdb lists only in-frame clones, some missing. The table has 160,000 or so clones, about 77% seen once; the top ten hold over 11%. The sequencing sample was made of peripheral blood. The receptors come from a woman of 80 years or more with acute or convalescent COVID-19.

In its sample, this clone was seen a few times. The chain recombines TRBV5-1 with TRBJ1-3; tentative D call: TRBD1 (5 bases). The V gene's germline CDR1 is SGHRS and CDR2 YFSETQ. V lost 7 bases and J lost 4, with 15 bases in between. The length of the CDR3 is 14 residues. DNA of the CDR3: TGCGCCAGCGGCAACGGGGGTGGAGGAAACACCATATATTTT. Translated, it gives CASGNGGGGNTIYF.

The genes are TRBV30 and TRBJ2-6; TRBD2 aligns across 11 bases. J was trimmed by 13 bases and V by 0 bases; bases with no gene match: 5. CDR1 is GTSNPN, CDR2 SVGIG, per germline (reference sequence). This CDR3 has 14 amino acids. The CDR3 reads CAWSVGASGRVLTF. CDR3 nucleotides: TGTGCCTGGAGTGTAGGTGCTAGCGGGAGGGTCCTGACTTTC.

The chain has TRBV3-1 (or the pseudogene TRBV3-2) and TRBJ2-1; 10 bases map to TRBD2. V lost 5 bases, J lost 8 bases, and 9 bases stayed unmatched. CDR3 length: 15 amino acids. Germline V gene lookup returns CDR1 LGHDT and CDR2 YNNKEL (reference sequence). CDR3 coding DNA: TGTGCCAGCAGCATAGCGGGAGGTAGGGTCGATGAGCAGTTCTTC. This sequence encodes CASSIAGGRVDEQFF.

This clone was found a few times. The rearrangement links TRBV6-4 to TRBJ2-1; 8 nucleotides agree with TRBD1. Trimming at V came to 6 bases and at J to 7 bases, leaving 8 bases not matched to a gene. Germline V gene data show CDR1 as MRHNA and CDR2 as SNTAGT. CDR3 size: 14 residues. CDR3 DNA: TGTGCCAGCAGACCCGGGACAGGACGTAATGAGCAGTTCTTC. As protein: CASRPGTGRNEQFF.

This clone appeared a single time. The chain uses TRBV27 and TRBJ2-2; weak D call: TRBD2 (5 bases). V was clipped by 3 bases and J by 5 bases, with 7 bases between them. This CDR3 contains 13 residues. Germline V gene lookup returns CDR1 MNHEY and CDR2 SMNVEV (reference sequence). The CDR3 nucleotides read TGTGCCAGCAGTTTTCGGGGTACCGGGGAGCTGTTTTTT. Translated: CASSFRGTGELFF.

The chain combines TRBV6-1 with TRBJ1-1; no clear D. The germline CDR1 and CDR2 sequences are MNHNS and SASEGT. This CDR3 has 14 amino acids. V lost 2 bases and J 8 bases, leaving 15 bases between the germline ends. The CDR3 DNA sequence: TGTGCCAGCAGTGAATACGTTACGCGGGCGGAAGCTTTCTTT. This translates into CASSEYVTRAEAFF.

The CDR3: CASSPPGWSGTQYF. The CDR3 DNA reads as TGTGCCAGCAGCCCCCCAGGGTGGTCTGGGACGCAGTATTTT. This chain uses TRBV11-2 with TRBJ2-3; the D gene is possibly TRBD1 (5 bases). V lost 5 bases and J 9 bases, leaving 18 bases between the germline ends. Germline V gene sequence: CDR1 SGHAT, CDR2 FQNNGV. This CDR3 is 14 amino acids long.

The chain employs TRBV30 and TRBJ1-6; D is perhaps TRBD1 (5 bases). Germline V gene data show CDR1 as GTSNPN and CDR2 as SVGIG (reference sequence). Trimming left V 1 base short and J 3 bases short, with 7 bases between. The CDR3 has 14 residues. CDR3 sequence (DNA): TGTGCCTGGAGTGGGGGGGTCTATAATTCACCCCTCCACTTT. Its protein is CAWSGGVYNSPLHF.

In nucleotides, the CDR3 is TGCGCCAGCAGCTTGGCAGGGCCCTATGGCTACACCTTC. Protein: CASSLAGPYGYTF. The chain carries TRBV5-1 and TRBJ1-2, with D perhaps matching TRBD1 (5 bases). There are 13 residues in the CDR3. In germline, CDR1 is SGHRS, CDR2 YFSETQ. The ends were cut back, 0 bases at V and 4 bases at J, with 7 bases in the middle.

V is TRBV11-2 and J is TRBJ1-3; D uncertain. The CDR3 has 15 residues. V was trimmed by 1 base and J by 0 bases, leaving 7 bases between them. Germline lookup yields CDR1 SGHAT and CDR2 FQNNGV. CDR3 loop: CASSLVRASGNTIYF. The CDR3 DNA is TGTGCCAGCAGCTTAGTCCGAGCCTCTGGAAACACCATATATTTT.

V gene TRBV14 combines with J gene TRBJ1-1, with 7 nucleotides matching TRBD1. This CDR3 comprises 14 residues. Germline loops: CDR1 SGHDN, CDR2 FVKESK. Losses at the gene ends were 4 bases for V and 2 bases for J; bases not matched to a gene: 4. The CDR3 is CASSPRGANTEAFF. Written as DNA, the CDR3 is TGTGCCAGCAGCCCCAGGGGGGCAAACACTGAAGCTTTCTTT. Full variable domain (missing parts from reference TRBV14 and TRBJ1-1): EAGVTQFPSHSVIEKGQTVTLRCDPISGHDNLYWYRRVMGKEIKFLLHFVKESKQDESGMPNNRFLAERTGGTYSTLKVQPAELEDSGVYFCASSPRGANTEAFFGQGTRLTVV.

This chain links TRBV2 with TRBJ1-5; D possibly corresponds to TRBD1 (5 bases). The germline V and J ends were trimmed by 6 bases and 2 bases, with 14 bases remaining between them. This CDR3 is built from 15 residues. The germline V gene has CDR1 SNHLY and CDR2 FYNNEI. The CDR3: CASRGGVRGNQPQHF. In DNA form, the CDR3 reads TGTGCCAGCAGGGGAGGGGTACGTGGCAATCAGCCCCAGCATTTT.

This clone was counted between two and nine times. The gene calls are TRBV5-1 and TRBJ1-4; the match to TRBD1 covers 8 bases. CDR1 is SGHRS, CDR2 YFSETQ, per germline. After removal of 4 bases from V and 2 bases from J, the junction contained 13 bases not matched to a gene. This CDR3 is built from 18 residues. The CDR3 spells CASSQGSTGAYTNEKLFF. CDR3 coding DNA: TGCGCCAGCAGCCAGGGCTCGACAGGGGCTTACACTAATGAAAAACTGTTTTTT.

The chain is built from TRBV18 and TRBJ2-1; D not resolved. V was cut by 6 bases and J by 0 bases, with 9 bases left in between. CDR1 is KGHSH and CDR2 is LQKENI in the germline V gene. CDR3 length: 14 residues. Here the CDR3 reads CASSPSSSYNEQFF. In DNA form, the CDR3 reads TGTGCCAGCTCCCCCTCCTCCTCCTACAATGAGCAGTTCTTC.

This clone was seen a single time. The rearrangement links TRBV2 to TRBJ1-5, with D unclear. The germline gives CDR1 SNHLY, CDR2 FYNNEI. The CDR3 loop spans 13 amino acids. Trimming left V 4 bases short and J 3 bases short, with 7 bases between. The CDR3 here is CASSGSSNQPQHF. CDR3 in DNA: TGTGCCAGCAGTGGGAGTTCCAATCAGCCCCAGCATTTT.

The table lists this clone with a few counts. This chain joins TRBV7-8 and TRBJ2-1; possibly TRBD1 for D (6 bases). Germline V CDR1 and CDR2: SGHVS, FQNEAQ. This CDR3 spans 19 amino acids. Trimming left V 2 bases short and J 0 bases short, with 20 bases between. CDR3 amino acids: CASSLKGRGQLSSYNEQFF. In nucleotides, the CDR3 is TGTGCCAGCAGCTTAAAGGGCAGGGGTCAGCTGAGCTCCTACAATGAGCAGTTCTTC.

This clone showed up many times. The CDR3 here is CASSGQGIIRLHF. CDR3 bases: TGTGCCAGCAGCGGACAGGGTATAATTCGTCTCCACTTT. This chain links TRBV12-3 or TRBV12-4 with TRBJ1-6; 8 nucleotides line up with TRBD1. Unmatched junction bases numbered 11, after V lost 6 bases and J lost 16 bases. This CDR3 has 13 amino acids.

J is TRBJ2-1 and V is TRBV7-2; 7 bases match TRBD2. CDR1 and CDR2 (germline): SGHTA, FQGNSA. The CDR3 length is 19 residues. V lost 6 bases to trimming and J lost 0 bases; unmatched junction nucleotides: 17. In nucleotides, the CDR3 is TGTGCCAGCAGTTTCCCTCAGGGTCTAGCGGAAATCTCCTACAATGAGCAGTTCTTC. It is translated as CASSFPQGLAEISYNEQFF.

This chain joins TRBV11-3 and TRBJ2-1; D remains unclear. Germline assignment: CDR1 SGHNT and CDR2 YENEEA. The V end was cut by 1 base, the J end by 5 bases, with 6 bases between. This CDR3 is built from 13 residues. The CDR3: CASSLVFNNEQFF. CDR3 coding DNA: TGTGCCAGCAGCTTAGTTTTCAACAATGAGCAGTTCTTC. Filled out from reference TRBV11-3 and TRBJ2-1, the complete variable domain reads EAGVVQSPRYKIIEKKQPVAFWCNPISGHNTLYWYLQNLGQGPELLIRYENEEAVDDSQLPKDRFSAERLKGVDSTLKIQPAELGDSAVYLCASSLVFNNEQFFGPGTRLTVL.

V usage is TRBV28 and J usage is TRBJ2-7; D gene uncertain. This CDR3 region has 14 residues. V shed 5 bases and J shed 0 bases, with 11 bases lying between them. The germline V gene encodes CDR1 MDHEN and CDR2 SYDVKM. The chain's CDR3 is CASSTTESSYEQYF. The CDR3 nucleotides read TGTGCCAGCAGTACTACCGAGTCCTCCTACGAGCAGTACTTC.

The rearrangement links TRBV6-2 or TRBV6-3 to TRBJ1-2; D perhaps matches TRBD1 (5 bases). CDR1 MNHEY and CDR2 SVGEGT come from the germline V gene. V shed 4 bases and J shed 2 bases, with 11 bases lying between them. The CDR3 extends over 14 amino acids. CDR3 nucleotide sequence: TGTGCCAGCAGTTTGGGGGGGTTAAACTATGGCTACACCTTC. As protein: CASSLGGLNYGYTF.

This chain uses TRBV12-3 or TRBV12-4 with TRBJ2-3; tentative D call: TRBD2 (5 bases). The CDR3 length is 12 residues. The ends were cut back, 7 bases at V and 4 bases at J, with 9 bases in the middle. CDR3: CASNPGADTQYF. The CDR3 DNA reads as TGTGCCAGCAACCCCGGGGCAGATACGCAGTATTTT.

This clone was seen more than once but under ten times. The chain joins TRBV2 to TRBJ2-7, with D perhaps TRBD1 (6 bases). The CDR3 loop spans 14 amino acids. V lost 5 bases and J 0 bases, leaving 11 bases between the germline ends. Germline CDR1 is SNHLY and CDR2 is FYNNEI. CDR3 sequence: CASSLNRVSYEQYF. The CDR3 nucleotides are TGTGCCAGCAGTCTGAACAGGGTCTCCTACGAGCAGTACTTC.

The CDR3 sequence is CASSLRGSASMDEQFF. For the CDR3, the DNA is TGCGCCAGCAGCTTGAGAGGCAGCGCGTCTATGGATGAGCAGTTCTTC. This sequence joins TRBV5-1 and TRBJ2-1; no firm D call. Trimming removed 1 base at V and 8 bases at J, with 19 bases between. CDR1 and CDR2 from the germline V gene are SGHRS and YFSETQ. The CDR3 extends over 16 amino acids.

This clone has only one observation. The chain couples TRBV3-1 (or the pseudogene TRBV3-2) to TRBJ1-4; tentatively, D is TRBD1 (5 bases). CDR1 is LGHDT, CDR2 YNNKEL, per germline (reference sequence). Trimming left V 1 base short and J 8 bases short, with 11 bases between. The CDR3 sequence is 14 residues long. The CDR3 DNA reads TGTGCCAGCAGCCAAGGGATCAGGGAAGAAAAACTGTTTTTT. It is translated as CASSQGIREEKLFF.

The chain carries TRBV6-5 and TRBJ2-6; a weak D match, TRBD2 (6 bases). Trimming shortened V by 6 bases and J by 2 bases, and 11 bases separated the two germline ends. Germline V CDR1 and CDR2: MNHEY, SVGAGI. The CDR3 sequence is 15 residues long. This CDR3 reads CASRPGRTGANVLTF. Written as DNA, the CDR3 is TGTGCCAGCAGACCAGGGAGGACTGGGGCCAACGTCCTGACTTTC.

The chain carries TRBV3-1 (or the pseudogene TRBV3-2) and TRBJ1-1; D is unresolved. Trimming removed 5 bases from V and 1 base from J, with 11 bases in between. The CDR3 runs to 14 residues. From germline, CDR1 is LGHDT and CDR2 YNNKEL (reference sequence). The CDR3, as DNA: TGTGCCAGCAGCGGGTCGTCGGGGAACACTGAAGCTTTCTTT. Amino acid sequence: CASSGSSGNTEAFF.

The chain employs TRBV6-6 and TRBJ1-1, with D perhaps TRBD1 (6 bases). Germline V gives CDR1 MNHNY, CDR2 SVGAGI (reference sequence). There are 14 residues in the CDR3. Trimming removed 6 bases from V and 1 base from J, with 12 bases in between. DNA of the CDR3: TGTGCCAGCAGACTGGAAGGGGGGAACACTGAAGCTTTCTTT. The encoded protein is CASRLEGGNTEAFF.